This T cell receptor beta chain was identified in a study of metastatic and nonmetastatic thyroid tumors (dated by TCRdb to 2018 to 2021). Broadly, across the study: The researchers compared repertoires between peripheral blood samples and tumor or nodule tissue samples from patients with malignant or benign thyroid disease. What the research found in general, with its limitations: In both blood and tumor samples, TCR beta diversity was reported to be significantly higher in malignant tumors than in benign nodules.

The method behind the library was PCR. Sequenced using an Illumina HiSeq 4000. High-throughput sequencing was used to profile the TCR beta-chain CDR3 region of every patient. The published analysis was carried out like this. The researchers built a classifier to tell apart papillary thyroid cancer patients with distant metastasis, based on CDR3 differences among clinicopathological groups. To measure repertoire diversity the researchers used the Shannon index, while the Morisita-Horn index served to gauge how similar the tumor and blood repertoires were. The public reads were reprocessed in TCRdb via fastp at Q25 and MiXCR, keeping in-frame beta chains. The V and J calls were determined by TCRdb, not by the authors. This sample gives tens of thousands of clones in total; over 25% of them show up just once. The top ten hold around 19% of the sample. V was cut back by 1 base and J by 8 bases, leaving a gap of 15 bases between them. CDR1 and CDR2, looked up from the germline V gene (reference sequence), are DFQATT and SNEGSKA. The CDR3 runs 14 residues from the cysteine to the phenylalanine. Kept here is only the CDR3 DNA, which spans 42 bases and is read in frame from base 1.

On this clone itself: The specificity of this receptor is unknown. No much larger clone exists at a distance of one base, and base qualities are not known.

Before undergoing thyroid surgery, none of the patients had been given any kind of treatment. Using T-cell receptor beta sequencing, the researchers looked back retrospectively at clinical samples from patients, gathered between about 2011 and 2019. Source material: blood. The chain is encoded by TRBV20-1 joined to TRBJ2-1; the D gene assignment is ambiguous. The origin of this receptor is a male donor with papillary thyroid cancer or a benign thyroid nodule (not recorded which). Some clones in this sample may be carry-over from other donors' samples. The sequenced DNA is TGCAGTGCTAGAGCCCCGTTAGTTATCTATGAGCAGTTCTTC. Translated, this gives CSARAPLVIYEQFF.